This T cell receptor (beta chain) was captured by sequencing in a study of blood T cell repertoires in COVID-19. Authors' processing steps: Amplification with reference gene primers provided the estimates of nucleated cell counts. Repertoires were generated with immunoSEQ multiplex PCR, while TCRdb's copy carries only in-frame clones and drops some. That table is the source of V, J and clone size, and D and trimming were worked out from the DNA. The sample contains over 150,000 clones, about 86% of which appear only once. Input material: peripheral blood. The sequence was collected from a woman aged 70-85 years with COVID-19, enrolled during active disease.

The CDR3 spells CASSDRGRSGYTF. Here the CDR3 DNA reads TGTGCCAGCAGTGACAGGGGTCGGAGCGGCTACACCTTC. V usage is TRBV3-1 (or the pseudogene TRBV3-2) and J usage is TRBJ1-2; TRBD1 matches 8 bases. Germline CDR1 and CDR2: LGHDT and YNNKEL (reference sequence). V lost 6 bases to trimming and J lost 8 bases; unmatched junction nucleotides: 8. This CDR3 is 13 amino acids long.